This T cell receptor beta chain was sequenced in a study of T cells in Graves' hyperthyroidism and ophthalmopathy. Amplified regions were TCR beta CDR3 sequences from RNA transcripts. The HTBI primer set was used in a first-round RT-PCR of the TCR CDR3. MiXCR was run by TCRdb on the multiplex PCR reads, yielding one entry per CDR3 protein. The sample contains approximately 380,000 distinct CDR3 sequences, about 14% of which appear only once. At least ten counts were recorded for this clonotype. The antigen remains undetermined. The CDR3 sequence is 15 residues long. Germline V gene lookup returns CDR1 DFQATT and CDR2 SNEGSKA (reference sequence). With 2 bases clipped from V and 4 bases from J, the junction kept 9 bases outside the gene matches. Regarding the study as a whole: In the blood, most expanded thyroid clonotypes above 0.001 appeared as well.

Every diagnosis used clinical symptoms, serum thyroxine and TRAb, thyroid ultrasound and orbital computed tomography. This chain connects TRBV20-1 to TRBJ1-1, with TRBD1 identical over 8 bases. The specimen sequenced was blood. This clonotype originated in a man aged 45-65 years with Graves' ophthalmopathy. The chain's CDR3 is CSARLPGGWSTEAFF. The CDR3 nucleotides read TGCAGTGCTAGACTTCCAGGGGGCTGGAGCACTGAAGCTTTCTTT.